This T cell receptor beta chain was documented in a study of T-cell reconstitution after alpha-beta-depleted transplantation in children. Remarks on this clonotype: The antigen is undetermined.

CDR3 length: 19 amino acids. CDR1 and CDR2 from the germline V gene are SGDLS and YYNGEE. After removal of 0 bases from V and 1 base from J, the junction contained 8 bases not matched to a gene. Molecular barcoding with unique molecular identifiers was used for the TCRbeta library. In TCRdb, the PCR reads were re-called with MiXCR into one record per CDR3 protein. This table has 300,000 to 400,000 distinct CDR3 sequences, roughly 21% appearing once. Study outcomes and limitations: At one year after transplant, newly produced T cells mostly accounted for T-cell counts and diversity. Roughly two months post-transplant, alpha-beta T cells reportedly originated from several hundred graft clones that had expanded. It was surviving recipient T cells and thymic progenitors that gave some patients high TCRbeta diversity at day 60.

The source of this sequence is a male patient aged 10-17 years who had a stem cell transplant for acute lymphoblastic leukemia, so the T cells may come from the graft donor. The sample here was PBMCs, mostly from graft donor cells, taken 180 days after TCRalphabeta/CD19-depleted stem cell transplant. The V and J genes are TRBV9 and TRBJ2-6, with TRBD1 identical over 9 bases. In nucleotides, the CDR3 is TGTGCCAGCAGCGTAGTGTTGGGACAGGGATATTCTGGGGCCAACGTCCTGACTTTC. It is translated as CASSVVLGQGYSGANVLTF.